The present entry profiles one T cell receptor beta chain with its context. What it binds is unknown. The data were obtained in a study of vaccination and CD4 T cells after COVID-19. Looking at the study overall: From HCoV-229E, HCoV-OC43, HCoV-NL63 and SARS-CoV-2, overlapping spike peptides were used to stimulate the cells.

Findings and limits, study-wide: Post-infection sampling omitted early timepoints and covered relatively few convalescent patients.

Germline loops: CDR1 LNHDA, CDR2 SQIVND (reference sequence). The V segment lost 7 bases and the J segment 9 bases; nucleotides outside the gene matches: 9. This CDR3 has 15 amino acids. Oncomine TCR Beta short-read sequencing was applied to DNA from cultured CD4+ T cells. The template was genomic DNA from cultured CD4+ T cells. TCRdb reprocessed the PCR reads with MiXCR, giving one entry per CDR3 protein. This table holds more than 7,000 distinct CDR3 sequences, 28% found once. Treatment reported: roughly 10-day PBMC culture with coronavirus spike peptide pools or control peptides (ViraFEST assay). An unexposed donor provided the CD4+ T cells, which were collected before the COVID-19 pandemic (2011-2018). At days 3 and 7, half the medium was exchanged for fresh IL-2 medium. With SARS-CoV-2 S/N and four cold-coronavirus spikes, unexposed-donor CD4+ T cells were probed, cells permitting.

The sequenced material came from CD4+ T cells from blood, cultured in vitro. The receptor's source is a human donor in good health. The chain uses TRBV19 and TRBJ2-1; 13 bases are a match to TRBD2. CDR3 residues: CASTLRGLAGVEQFF. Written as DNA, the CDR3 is TGTGCCAGTACCTTGAGAGGACTAGCGGGAGTTGAGCAGTTCTTC.